These T cell receptor beta chains were read from a single sample in a study of T-cell reconstitution after alpha-beta-depleted transplantation in children. TCRdb re-analysed the PCR reads in MiXCR, keeping a single row per CDR3 protein. The profile shows 90,000 to 95,000 distinct CDR3 sequences, 9.5% to 15% of them singletons. Sequenced here: PBMCs from the stem cell graft donor, sampled from the stem cell graft. Receptors were obtained from a human donor who donated a stem cell graft to a child with inherited bone marrow failure. Both conserved end residues are part of each CDR3. D genes are given only for firm matches. Some rows have no size entry. The others give once, few or many, or a class for an expanded clone.

clone size	V gene	D gene	J gene	CDR3 protein	CDR3 DNA
many	TRBV5-5	-	TRBJ1-3	CASSLLGGSGNTIYF	TGTGCCAGCAGCTTGTTGGGGGGATCTGGAAACACCATATATTTT
many	TRBV9	-	TRBJ1-3	CASSAGGPGSGNTIYF	TGTGCCAGCAGCGCCGGGGGACCCGGTTCTGGAAACACCATATATTTT
many	TRBV9	-	TRBJ1-6	CASSVERYNSPLHF	TGTGCCAGCAGCGTAGAACGGTATAATTCACCCCTCCACTTT
few	TRBV18	TRBD1	TRBJ2-3	CASSRDRGLTDTQYF	TGTGCCAGCTCACGGGACAGGGGGCTCACAGATACGCAGTATTTT
many	TRBV11-2	-	TRBJ2-6	CASSLDRANVLTF	TGTGCCAGCAGCTTAGACCGGGCCAACGTCCTGACTTTC
many	TRBV24-1	-	TRBJ2-1	CATSDPGPNEQFF	TGTGCCACCAGTGATCCAGGACCAAATGAGCAGTTCTTC
many	TRBV20-1	-	TRBJ2-1	CSARDPQDDYNEQFF	TGCAGTGCTAGAGATCCGCAGGACGACTACAATGAGCAGTTCTTC
many	TRBV7-2	TRBD1	TRBJ2-5	CASSNNRGKETQYF	TGTGCCAGCAGCAATAACAGGGGGAAAGAGACCCAGTACTTC
many	TRBV11-2	-	TRBJ1-1	CASTGWGGLRTEAFF	TGTGCCAGCACGGGGTGGGGGGGGCTCAGGACTGAAGCTTTCTTT
few	TRBV5-4	TRBD1	TRBJ1-1	CASSSSGQGMNTEAFF	TGTGCCAGCAGCTCATCGGGACAGGGGATGAACACTGAAGCTTTCTTT
few	TRBV18	-	TRBJ2-3	CASSPPNTDTQYF	TGTGCCAGCTCACCCCCCAACACAGATACGCAGTATTTT
few	TRBV19	-	TRBJ1-1	CASTFKISGTEAFF	TGTGCCAGTACCTTCAAAATCTCTGGAACTGAAGCTTTCTTT
many	TRBV18	TRBD1	TRBJ1-1	CASSRETGQNTEAFF	TGTGCCAGCTCACGGGAGACAGGGCAGAACACTGAAGCTTTCTTT
few	TRBV28	-	TRBJ1-1	CASRPGGVAREAFF	TGTGCCAGCCGCCCCGGGGGGGTGGCCCGGGAAGCTTTCTTT
many	TRBV4-3	-	TRBJ2-1	CASSQDGHTYNEQFF	TGCGCCAGCAGCCAAGATGGGCATACCTACAATGAGCAGTTCTTC
many	TRBV29-1	TRBD1	TRBJ1-2	CSVESEGAYYGYTF	TGCAGCGTTGAATCAGAGGGGGCCTACTATGGCTACACCTTC
many	TRBV28	TRBD2	TRBJ2-5	CASSYPGTSGAQTQYF	TGTGCCAGCAGCTACCCTGGGACTAGCGGGGCCCAGACCCAGTACTTC
many	TRBV10-3	TRBD1	TRBJ2-1	CAIKGTEYNEQFF	TGTGCCATCAAAGGGACAGAATACAATGAGCAGTTCTTC
many	TRBV5-1	TRBD2	TRBJ2-7	CASSLISGGLSSYEQYF	TGCGCCAGCAGCTTGATCAGCGGGGGGCTAAGCTCCTACGAGCAGTACTTC
many	TRBV12-3/TRBV12-4	-	TRBJ2-1	CASSFAHNEQFF	TGTGCCAGCAGTTTCGCCCACAATGAGCAGTTCTTC
-	TRBV5-1	-	TRBJ2-7	CASSLDRSYEQYF	TGCGCCAGCAGCTTGGACAGATCCTACGAGCAGTACTTC
-	TRBV5-1	-	TRBJ2-1	CASSLDRRQTYNEQFF	TGCGCCAGCAGCTTGGATAGAAGACAGACTTACAATGAGCAGTTCTTC
many	TRBV12-3/TRBV12-4	-	TRBJ1-1	CASRPTVNTEAFF	TGTGCCAGCAGGCCGACAGTGAACACTGAAGCTTTCTTT
many	TRBV29-1	-	TRBJ1-1	CSVEERASRDTEAFF	TGCAGCGTTGAAGAGCGGGCCTCAAGGGACACTGAAGCTTTCTTT
many	TRBV7-9	-	TRBJ2-3	CASSSPGAPRTDTQYF	TGTGCCAGCAGCTCCCCGGGGGCGCCCCGGACAGATACGCAGTATTTT
many	TRBV4-2	-	TRBJ2-5	CASSQDGQETQYF	TGTGCCAGCAGCCAAGATGGGCAGGAGACCCAGTACTTC
many	TRBV10-3	TRBD1	TRBJ2-7	CAISGVSGTGPYEQYF	TGTGCCATCAGTGGAGTCTCCGGGACAGGGCCCTACGAGCAGTACTTC
many	TRBV18	-	TRBJ1-1	CASSPSLNTEAFF	TGTGCCAGCTCACCCTCATTGAACACTGAAGCTTTCTTT
many	TRBV24-1	-	TRBJ2-1	CATSDRVGEQFF	TGTGCCACCAGTGATAGGGTGGGCGAGCAGTTCTTC
many	TRBV20-1	-	TRBJ1-6	CSAREGGFGDYNSPLHF	TGCAGTGCTAGAGAGGGGGGGTTTGGGGACTATAATTCACCCCTCCACTTT
many	TRBV6-1	-	TRBJ2-7	CASSAWAPAFQSYEQYF	TGTGCCAGCAGTGCCTGGGCCCCGGCCTTCCAATCCTACGAGCAGTACTTC
many	TRBV7-9	-	TRBJ2-2	CASSGGGINTGELFF	TGTGCCAGCAGCGGTGGGGGGATCAACACCGGGGAGCTGTTTTTT
-	TRBV7-6	TRBD2	TRBJ2-6	CASSFGLAGHSGANVLTF	TGTGCCAGCAGCTTCGGACTAGCGGGACACTCTGGGGCCAACGTCCTGACTTTC
many	TRBV13	-	TRBJ1-4	CASSDLGTAEKLFF	TGTGCCAGCAGTGACCTGGGGACGGCAGAAAAACTGTTTTTT
many	TRBV5-1	-	TRBJ2-5	CASSLGQEGTQYF	TGCGCCAGCAGCTTGGGACAGGAGGGGACCCAGTACTTC
many	TRBV5-1	-	TRBJ2-1	CASSLLGPNEQFF	TGCGCCAGCAGCTTACTGGGACCGAATGAGCAGTTCTTC
-	TRBV12-5	-	TRBJ1-5	CASQSVASTYSNQPQHF	TGTGCTAGCCAATCGGTTGCCAGCACCTATAGCAATCAGCCCCAGCATTTT
many	TRBV29-1	-	TRBJ2-2	CSGTGGGGGELFF	TGCAGCGGCACTGGAGGAGGGGGCGGGGAGCTGTTTTTT
many	TRBV29-1	-	TRBJ2-3	CSVTPGQFTDTQYF	TGCAGCGTAACCCCCGGGCAGTTCACAGATACGCAGTATTTT
many	TRBV12-3/TRBV12-4	TRBD2	TRBJ2-1	CASSLAALAGYEQFF	TGTGCCAGCAGTTTAGCGGCACTAGCGGGGTATGAGCAGTTCTTC
many	TRBV27	-	TRBJ1-2	CASSLGSKGYGYTF	TGTGCCAGCAGTTTAGGAAGCAAAGGATATGGCTACACCTTC
many	TRBV5-1	TRBD1	TRBJ1-6	CASRGDSYHSPLHF	TGCGCCAGCAGAGGGGACAGCTACCATTCACCCCTCCACTTT
few	TRBV7-2	TRBD2	TRBJ2-4	CASSLDPSGGKYF	TGTGCCAGCAGCTTAGATCCTAGCGGGGGAAAGTACTTC
many	TRBV7-2	-	TRBJ2-1	CASSLGGGLSYEQFF	TGTGCCAGCAGCTTAGGTGGGGGGCTAAGCTATGAGCAGTTCTTC
few	TRBV18	TRBD1	TRBJ1-5	CASSPGTGNSQPQHF	TGTGCCAGCTCACCAGGGACAGGGAACAGCCAGCCCCAGCATTTT
many	TRBV9	-	TRBJ1-1	CASSPYANTEAFF	TGTGCCAGCAGCCCGTATGCTAACACTGAAGCTTTCTTT
many	TRBV12-3/TRBV12-4	TRBD2	TRBJ2-5	CASSRGSGGRETQYF	TGTGCCAGCAGCCGGGGTAGCGGGGGGAGAGAGACCCAGTACTTC
many	TRBV2	-	TRBJ2-3	CASNPTSATDTQYF	TGTGCCAGCAACCCGACTAGTGCCACAGATACGCAGTATTTT
many	TRBV27	-	TRBJ2-2	CASSLSGPGDTGELFF	TGTGCCAGCAGTTTATCGGGGCCGGGGGACACCGGGGAGCTGTTTTTT
many	TRBV5-1	-	TRBJ1-1	CASSLSGGSNTEAFF	TGCGCCAGCAGCTTGAGTGGGGGCTCGAACACTGAAGCTTTCTTT
many	TRBV10-3	TRBD1	TRBJ1-1	CAIRSDRGQVDTEAFF	TGTGCCATCAGATCCGACAGGGGGCAAGTGGACACTGAAGCTTTCTTT
many	TRBV28	TRBD1	TRBJ2-7	CASSYRDRGHEQYF	TGTGCCAGCAGTTACCGGGACAGGGGCCACGAGCAGTACTTC
many	TRBV7-2	-	TRBJ2-3	CASSRGGKTSTDTQYF	TGTGCCAGCAGCAGGGGGGGTAAAACTAGCACAGATACGCAGTATTTT
-	TRBV5-1	TRBD2	TRBJ2-2	CASTETPGLANTGELFF	TGCGCCAGCACTGAAACCCCGGGACTAGCAAACACCGGGGAGCTGTTTTTT
many	TRBV20-1	-	TRBJ1-1	CSAKGPGGGHTEAFF	TGCAGTGCTAAGGGCCCGGGCGGTGGGCACACTGAAGCTTTCTTT
many	TRBV5-6	-	TRBJ1-5	CASSAGPGLIPDF	TGTGCCAGCAGCGCGGGCCCTGGTCTGATCCCGGATTTT
many	TRBV28	TRBD2	TRBJ2-7	CALNRGRDEQYF	TGTGCCTTAAATCGGGGGAGGGACGAGCAGTACTTC
few	TRBV11-2	TRBD2	TRBJ2-1	CASSSRTSGGAAFFF	TGTGCCAGCAGCTCCCGGACTAGCGGGGGGGCGGCCTTTTTCTTC
many	TRBV7-2	TRBD2	TRBJ2-5	CASSSAIAGVGETQYF	TGTGCCAGCAGCTCAGCCATAGCGGGAGTAGGAGAGACCCAGTACTTC